This T cell receptor (beta chain) was recovered during a study of CD8+ T cells in alopecia areata. Background on the study: Each of the treated patients was given oral tofacitinib, 5 to 10 mg twice daily, for moderate-to-severe alopecia areata.

The CDR3 totals 14 residues. Germline V lookup: CDR1 GTSNPN, CDR2 SVGIG (reference sequence). The V segment lost 3 bases and the J segment 3 bases; nucleotides outside the gene matches: 7. Extracted RNA was reverse transcribed, and the resulting cDNA served as sequencing template. Some clones are missing from TCRdb's copy, which holds only in-frame ones; the method was immunoSEQ multiplex PCR. The sample records roughly 150,000 clones, under 60% being singletons. This rearrangement joins TRBV30 to TRBJ2-5; 7 positions agree with TRBD1. The input for sequencing was CD8+ T cells sorted from blood, taken at week 0. This TCR came from a human donor with alopecia areata. The CDR3 DNA reads TGTGCCTGGAGATTTCCGGGACAGAAAGAGACCCAGTACTTC. It translates to CAWRFPGQKETQYF. Full variable domain (remainder filled in from reference TRBV30 and TRBJ2-5): SQTIHQWPATLVQPVGSPLSLECTVEGTSNPNLYWYRQAAGRGLQLLFYSVGIGQISSEVPQNLSASRPQDRQFILSSKKLLLSDSGFYLCAWRFPGQKETQYFGPGTRLLVL.